The clone carrying this TCR beta chain was recorded many times. Its antigen remains unknown. This entry comes from a study of Graves' ophthalmopathy and Graves' hyperthyroidism. Whole-study context: Before any treatment was given, at initial diagnosis, peripheral blood was collected. Study conclusions and caveats: Ophthalmopathy versus stable hyperthyroidism: 13-signature model gave 85% to 90% sensitivity, 75% to 82% specificity. Its predictions of ophthalmopathy progression gave the model over 70% sensitivity and about 78% specificity.

The authors amplified TCR beta CDR3 regions from RNA transcripts. The first-round RT-PCR employed HTBI primers together with the Qiagen OneStep RT-PCR kit. A multiplex PCR was then performed as the second round. TCRdb re-analysed the multiplex PCR reads in MiXCR, keeping a single row per CDR3 protein. The sample lists about 390,000 distinct CDR3 sequences, roughly 17% occurring once. What was sequenced was peripheral blood. This sequence was found in an adult woman with stable Graves' hyperthyroidism.

CDR3: CSASFGLAGAHEQYF. Written as DNA, the CDR3 is TGCAGTGCTAGCTTTGGGCTAGCGGGAGCCCACGAGCAGTACTTC. The rearrangement links TRBV20-1 to TRBJ2-7; 10 bases map to TRBD2. Germline V lookup: CDR1 DFQATT, CDR2 SNEGSKA (reference sequence). The CDR3 length is 15 residues. J lost 5 bases, V lost 3 bases, and 10 bases had no gene match.